The clone carrying this T cell receptor (beta chain) was detected many times. These data come from a study of T cell repertoires in cytomegalovirus infection. Across the whole study: TCR beta signatures that were public indicated CMV infection and matching HLA type.

Germline CDR1 SGHVS, CDR2 FNYEAQ. The CDR3 spans 15 residues. V was clipped by 2 bases and J by 5 bases; unmatched bases: 4. TCRdb independently ran MiXCR on the reads; one entry per CDR3 protein. The data show more than 400,000 distinct CDR3 sequences, with around 27% seen just once and over 10% held by the top ten. Sequencing was performed on PBMCs. The chain employs TRBV7-6 and TRBJ2-2, with 8 bases fitting TRBD2. This sequence was found in a human donor in good health (CMV status not recorded). Some clones in this sample may be carry-over from other donors' samples. CDR3 amino acids: CASSLRAGATGELFF. In DNA, the CDR3 is TGTGCCAGCAGCTTACGAGCGGGAGCGACCGGGGAGCTGTTTTTT. Full variable domain (missing parts from reference TRBV7-6 and TRBJ2-2): GAGVSQSPRYKVTKRGQDVALRCDPISGHVSLYWYRQALGQGPEFLTYFNYEAQQDKSGLPNDRFSAERPEGSISTLTIQRTEQRDSAMYRCASSLRAGATGELFFGEGSRLTVL.